The clone carrying this TCR beta chain appeared many times. No antigen is known for it. Preparation of the TCRbeta library used unique molecular identifiers. Each CDR3 protein is one row after TCRdb ran MiXCR on the PCR reads. The repertoire includes 800,000 to 1,000,000 distinct CDR3 sequences, about 29% of them detected once, and roughly 30% sits in the top ten. The data belong to a study of T-cell reconstitution after alpha-beta-depleted transplantation in children. General observations from the study: The origin of alpha-beta T cells about two months after transplant was reportedly several hundred expanded graft clones. Most T-cell counts and diversity one year after the transplant came from T cells that were newly produced.

The receptor was derived from a boy under two years old who had a stem cell transplant for SCID, so the T cells may come from the graft donor. Here the sequenced sample was PBMCs, mostly from graft donor cells, taken 360 days after TCRalphabeta/CD19-depleted stem cell transplant.

The CDR3 DNA follows: TGTGCCAGCAGCGTAGGGGGCACAGATACGCAGTATTTT. Amino acid sequence: CASSVGGTDTQYF. The gene calls are TRBV9 and TRBJ2-3; D is unresolved. Trimming shortened V by 0 bases and J by 1 base, and 3 bases separated the two germline ends. The CDR3 has 13 amino acids. Germline loops: CDR1 SGDLS, CDR2 YYNGEE.